This T cell receptor beta chain came from a study of control samples from healthy donors and cancer patients. The CDR3 totals 14 residues. Trimming shortened V by 0 bases and J by 0 bases, and 4 bases separated the two germline ends. The germline gives CDR1 SGHNT, CDR2 YYREEE (reference sequence). Assay used: immunoSEQ multiplex PCR; TCRdb lists only in-frame clones, some missing. This sample has approximately 84,000 clones, with around 80% found just once. This clone has a single count. This receptor was taken from a woman between 55 and 75 years old in good health. The sequencing sample was made of blood. The chain couples TRBV5-4 to TRBJ1-3; the D is unclear. For the CDR3, the DNA is TGTGCCAGCAGCTTGGAACTCTCTGGAAACACCATATATTTT. This gives the protein CASSLELSGNTIYF.